This is a list of T cell receptor beta chains from one sample in a study of long-term antiretroviral therapy in people with HIV. The assay was immunoSEQ multiplex PCR, and TCRdb's table has in-frame clones only and misses some. In the table there are under 20,000 clones, roughly 91% of which are singletons. The source was unsorted PBMCs, collected 0.3 years after starting antiretroviral therapy. The receptors here all came from a man aged 55 to 70 with HIV. Both conserved end residues are part of each CDR3.

>TRBV4-1|TRBJ1-4
CASSVSPRTGTNEKLFF
>TRBV28|TRBJ1-5
CASSIRVRGGNQPQHF
>TRBV29-1|TRBJ2-3
CSVELSADTQYF
>TRBV10-3|TRBJ2-1
CAIRQETYNEQFF
>TRBV18|TRBJ1-2
CASSLGQNYGYTF
>TRBV30|TRBJ2-7
CATGHVEQYF
>TRBV7-3|TRBJ2-6
CASSLINSGANVLTF
>TRBV13|TRBJ2-1
CASSLRTGKDEQFF
>TRBV7-9|TRBJ2-7
CASSALGPPYEQYF
>TRBV30|TRBJ2-3
CAWSVGLAGPADTQYF
>TRBV7-2|TRBJ2-2
CASSQDRNTGELFF
>TRBV7-8|TRBJ1-1
CASSLGTANTEAFF
>TRBV4-1|TRBJ2-1
CASSRGVGYNEQFF
>TRBV2|TRBJ2-3
CASSEGGPDTQYF
>TRBV5-5|TRBJ2-1
CASRLDRGPYNEQFF
>TRBV19|TRBJ1-1
CASSRGDRDSEAFF
>TRBV15|TRBJ2-7
CATSRDSSYEQYF
>TRBV13|TRBJ2-3
CASSFTGGPDTQYF
>TRBV7-8|TRBJ1-1
CASSLGGADNTEAFF
>TRBV19|TRBJ2-5
CASSIDHRDRGFGETQYF
>TRBV11-2|TRBJ1-1
CASSLGLGGLNAEAFF
>TRBV11-2|TRBJ2-3
CASSFSGSTDTQYF
>TRBV6-5|TRBJ1-2
CASRDRDRGRVTF
>TRBV5-6|TRBJ1-2
CASSQGQGAATYGYTF
>TRBV19|TRBJ1-2
CASSTNGQEGYTF
>TRBV18|TRBJ2-2
CASSPGRVNTGELFF
>TRBV5-1|TRBJ2-1
CASSLEGPRAYNEQFF
>TRBV6-5|TRBJ2-7
CASTSPGSSYEQYF
>TRBV18|TRBJ1-1
CASSPTGTTEAFF
>TRBV10-3|TRBJ1-1
CAISEWGKNTEAFF
>TRBV30|TRBJ1-1
CAWSRGQGRGNTEAFF
>TRBV5-6|TRBJ1-5
CASSLVGDRGQPQHF
>TRBV5-6|TRBJ1-5
CASSLPGQGFLGSNQPQHF
>TRBV5-5|TRBJ2-5
CASSIGNRGGLETQYF
>TRBV9|TRBJ1-5
CASSVSVGGGQPQHF
>TRBV4-1|TRBJ2-2
CASSQDRQSGELFF
>TRBV9|TRBJ2-5
CASSVAGGLEVTQYF
>TRBV5-1|TRBJ1-2
CASRGGVGRDGYTF
>TRBV5-1|TRBJ2-7
CASSLELAGGQYEQYF
>TRBV11-3|TRBJ2-1
CASSLDQSTYNEQFF
>TRBV5-4|TRBJ2-1
CASSLAWDNYNEQFF
>TRBV7-9|TRBJ1-6
CASSPRDSIDSPLHF
>TRBV11-2|TRBJ2-7
CASSLAGGTSYEQYF